These T cell receptor beta chains were read from a single sample in a study of CD8+ T cells in alopecia areata. TCRdb's copy holds only in-frame clones and misses some; the assay was immunoSEQ multiplex PCR. Among approximately 180,000 clones, about 55% were seen once, and the ten largest hold more than 10%. The sequencing here drew on CD8+ T cells sorted from blood, taken at week 24, from a patient treated with tofacitinib. The receptors derive from a human donor with alopecia areata. CDR3s include the opening cysteine and the closing phenylalanine or tryptophan. A D gene is named only where the DNA matches it firmly. Clone size is shown for a subset of rows, as once, few, many or a class of expanded clone.

d_gene | j_gene | v_gene | abundance | CDR3nt | CDR3aa
- | TRBJ2-4 | TRBV5-6 | few | TGTGCCAGCAGCTTGGAAGCCATCTTAGCCAAAAACATTCAGTACTTC | CASSLEAILAKNIQYF
- | TRBJ1-2 | TRBV4-1 | - | TGCGCCAGCAGCCAACTAGCGACAAGTCCTTTTGGTTACACCTTC | CASSQLATSPFGYTF
- | TRBJ1-1 | TRBV4-1 | - | TGCGCCAGCCGACAAGGGGGTCTGTACACTGAAGCTTTCTTT | CASRQGGLYTEAFF
TRBD1 | TRBJ1-2 | TRBV28 | - | TGTGCCAGCAACCAACAGGGGAACTATGGCTACACCTTC | CASNQQGNYGYTF
- | TRBJ1-5 | TRBV29-1 | few | TGCAGCGCTCAGGACCCAGGGAGCAATCAGCCCCAGCATTTT | CSAQDPGSNQPQHF
TRBD2 | TRBJ2-1 | TRBV27 | - | TGTGCCAGCAGCGATCCACGGGGGGTCGAGCAGTTCTTC | CASSDPRGVEQFF
TRBD2 | TRBJ2-7 | TRBV27 | - | TGTGCCAGCAGTTGGGCCCGGGGGGGCTACGAGCAGTACTTC | CASSWARGGYEQYF
TRBD2 | TRBJ2-5 | TRBV4-3 | - | TGCGCCAGCAGCCAAGGGACTAGCGGGGGTCTCCAAGAGACCCAGTACTTC | CASSQGTSGGLQETQYF
- | TRBJ1-2 | TRBV11-2 | - | TGTGCCAGCAGCCTATCCCGGTCGAGGGGCTACACCTTC | CASSLSRSRGYTF
TRBD2 | TRBJ2-3 | TRBV11-2 | - | TGTGCCAGCAGCTCGGCGGGGGTTTTAACAGATACGCAGTATTTT | CASSSAGVLTDTQYF
TRBD1 | TRBJ2-1 | TRBV11-2 | few | TGTGCCAGCACCCGACAGCCGGGACAGGGCTACAATGAGCAGTTCTTC | CASTRQPGQGYNEQFF
- | TRBJ1-1 | TRBV25-1 | - | TGTGCCAGCAGTGAATTAGGGAACACTGAAGCTTTCTTT | CASSELGNTEAFF
TRBD2 | TRBJ2-5 | TRBV5-6 | - | TGTGCCAGCAGCTTGGCACGGGGGGGCGCCGCTGGAGAGACCCAGTACTTC | CASSLARGGAAGETQYF
TRBD1 | TRBJ1-2 | TRBV4-2 | - | TGTGCCAGCAGCCGGGGAGGGGGCTCTAACTATGGCTACACCTTC | CASSRGGGSNYGYTF
- | TRBJ2-7 | TRBV9 | - | TGTGCCAGCAGCCTAGAAGTCCGGGACGAGCAGTACTTC | CASSLEVRDEQYF
- | TRBJ2-3 | TRBV11-2 | - | TGTGCCAGCAGGGTAGAGTGGGGTATCGCAGATACGCAGTATTTT | CASRVEWGIADTQYF
TRBD2 | TRBJ2-1 | TRBV29-1 | - | TGCAGCGTTGTAAGTCCGGGGGGGCCCAACAATGAGCAGTTCTTC | CSVVSPGGPNNEQFF
- | TRBJ1-2 | TRBV5-6 | - | TGTGCCAGCAGCCCGGAGACCCAAGGACCCTATGGCTACACCTTC | CASSPETQGPYGYTF
- | TRBJ2-2 | TRBV13 | few | TGTGCCAGCAGCCCAGAGGGGGGGGCCGTCGGGGAGCTGTTTTTT | CASSPEGGAVGELFF
- | TRBJ1-6 | TRBV7-9 | - | TGTGCCAGCAGCCCTCGACAGGATTCGGGATCACCCCTCCACTTT | CASSPRQDSGSPLHF
TRBD2 | TRBJ2-3 | TRBV9 | - | TGTGCCAGCAGCGTAAGCGGGGGGACCGGCCGGGATACGCAGTATTTT | CASSVSGGTGRDTQYF
- | TRBJ2-1 | TRBV7-3 | - | TGTGCCAGCAGCTTAACGGGGGCTGGAGATGAGCAGTTCTTC | CASSLTGAGDEQFF
- | TRBJ2-2 | TRBV7-9 | few | TGTGCCAGCACCCTGGGTGGAGCCGGGGAGCTGTTTTTT | CASTLGGAGELFF
TRBD2 | TRBJ2-5 | TRBV12-5 | - | TGTGCTAGTGGTTTGGGACGCGGGGAGGGTCCAGAGACCCAGTACTTC | CASGLGRGEGPETQYF
TRBD1 | TRBJ1-2 | TRBV30 | - | TGTGCCTGCTCAGGGGGAGACTATGGCTACACCTTC | CACSGGDYGYTF
TRBD2 | TRBJ2-3 | TRBV15 | - | TGTGCCACCAGCCAAACGCGGGGGGGCGCGGATACGCAGTATTTT | CATSQTRGGADTQYF
- | TRBJ2-2 | TRBV11-2 | few | TGTGCCAGCGCCGGGGTGGAGCTGTTTTTT | CASAGVELFF
- | TRBJ2-7 | TRBV2 | - | TGTGCCAGCAGTGAGGGCGGAACCTACGAGCAGTACTTC | CASSEGGTYEQYF
TRBD1 | TRBJ1-2 | TRBV4-3 | - | TGCGCCAGCAGCCAAGATCGGACAGGGGACCACACCTTC | CASSQDRTGDHTF
TRBD2 | TRBJ2-1 | TRBV7-2 | - | TGTGCCAGCAGCACTAGCGGGGCCTACAATGAGCAGTTCTTC | CASSTSGAYNEQFF
TRBD1 | TRBJ1-5 | TRBV15 | - | TGTGCCACCAGCAGAAGGGGACAGGGTTATAGCAATCAGCCCCAGCATTTT | CATSRRGQGYSNQPQHF
- | TRBJ1-2 | TRBV15 | - | TGTGCCACCAGCGATTACAGGGAGGAAGATGGCTACACCTTC | CATSDYREEDGYTF
- | TRBJ1-6 | TRBV19 | - | TGTGCCAGTAAATTCCAGGACAATTCACCCCTCCACTTT | CASKFQDNSPLHF
- | TRBJ1-5 | TRBV6-6 | - | TGTGCCAGCAGAGCCGAGGGAAGCGGTCAGCCCCAGCATTTT | CASRAEGSGQPQHF
- | TRBJ2-1 | TRBV30 | few | TGTGCCTGGACCCAGGGATTTGATGAGCAGTTCTTC | CAWTQGFDEQFF
- | TRBJ2-6 | TRBV7-3 | few | TGTGCCAGCAGCTCCCCCGGGACGCCCTCGACGTCCGGGGCCAACGTCCTGACTTTC | CASSSPGTPSTSGANVLTF
- | TRBJ2-3 | TRBV19 | few | TGTGCCAGTAGTATAGGGTCTTCAGATACGCAGTATTTT | CASSIGSSDTQYF
- | TRBJ1-2 | TRBV29-1 | once | TGCAGCGTTCCTCACAGGGACCACTATGGCTACACCTTC | CSVPHRDHYGYTF
- | TRBJ2-6 | TRBV6-5 | few | TGTGCCAGCAGTCTATCCAGTTCTGGGGCCAACGTCCTGACTTTC | CASSLSSSGANVLTF
- | TRBJ2-3 | TRBV21-1 | - | TGTGCCAGCAGCAAAAAGCCGGGGTCAGATACGCAGTATTTT | CASSKKPGSDTQYF